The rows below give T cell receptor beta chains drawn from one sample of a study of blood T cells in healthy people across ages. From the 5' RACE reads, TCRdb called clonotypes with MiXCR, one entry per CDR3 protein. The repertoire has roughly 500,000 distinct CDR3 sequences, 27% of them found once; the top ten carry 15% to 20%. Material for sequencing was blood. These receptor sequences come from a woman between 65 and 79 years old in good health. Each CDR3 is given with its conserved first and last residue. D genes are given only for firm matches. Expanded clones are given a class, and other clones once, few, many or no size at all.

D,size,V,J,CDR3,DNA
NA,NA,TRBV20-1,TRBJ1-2,CSARAALGVPNYGYTF,TGCAGTGCTAGGGCAGCCCTAGGAGTTCCTAACTATGGCTACACCTTC
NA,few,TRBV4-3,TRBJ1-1,CASSQDTSGREAFF,TGCGCCAGCAGCCAAGATACCTCCGGACGGGAGGCTTTCTTT
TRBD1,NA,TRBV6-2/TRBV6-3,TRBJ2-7,CASSLRDREDPQYF,TGTGCCAGCAGTTTACGGGACAGGGAGGACCCGCAGTACTTC
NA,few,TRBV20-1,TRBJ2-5,CSVPGALQETQYF,TGCAGTGTCCCGGGGGCCCTCCAAGAGACCCAGTACTTC
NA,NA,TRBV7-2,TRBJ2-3,CASSFSGVSTDTQYF,TGTGCCAGCAGCTTTTCGGGGGTTAGCACAGATACGCAGTATTTT
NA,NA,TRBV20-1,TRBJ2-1,CSASKENLYNEQFF,TGCAGTGCTAGCAAGGAAAACTTATACAATGAGCAGTTCTTC
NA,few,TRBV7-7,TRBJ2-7,CASSEDLRHEQYF,TGTGCTAGCAGTGAGGACCTCAGGCACGAGCAGTACTTC
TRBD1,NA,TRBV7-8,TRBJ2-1,CASSLKAWDRGPWVF,TGTGCCAGCAGCTTAAAAGCTTGGGACAGGGGCCCTTGGGTCTTC
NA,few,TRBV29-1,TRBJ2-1,CSVVTYNEQFF,TGCAGCGTTGTGACCTACAATGAGCAGTTCTTC
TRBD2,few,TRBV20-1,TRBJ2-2,CSVQLAGGPGGLFF,TGCAGTGTTCAACTAGCGGGGGGGCCTGGGGGGCTGTTTTTT
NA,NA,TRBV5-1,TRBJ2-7,CASSPVGGHYEQYF,TGCGCCAGCAGCCCTGTTGGGGGGCACTACGAGCAGTACTTC